This is a list of T cell receptor beta chains from one sample in a study of shared clonotypes between healthy human individuals. The assay was immunoSEQ multiplex PCR, and TCRdb's table has in-frame clones only and misses some. The data contain around 2.1 million clones, approximately 94% of them singletons. Source material: naive CD4+ T cells sorted from blood. Every receptor here comes from a man aged 18 to 30 in good health. The CDR3 runs from the conserved cysteine through the conserved F or W. D genes are given only for firm matches. Clone size is shown for a subset of rows, as once, few, many or a class of expanded clone.

D gene	clone size	J gene	CDR3 length	V gene	CDR3 protein	CDR3 DNA
TRBD2	NA	TRBJ2-7	16	TRBV5-6	CASSPTGAGGSYEQYF	TGTGCCAGCAGCCCGACGGGAGCGGGAGGCTCCTACGAGCAGTACTTC
NA	NA	TRBJ2-1	11	TRBV28	CASDQADEQFF	TGTGCCAGCGATCAGGCTGATGAGCAGTTCTTC
NA	NA	TRBJ1-1	15	TRBV25-1	CASSPPGRPNTEAFF	TGTGCCAGCAGCCCCCCAGGTAGACCCAACACTGAAGCTTTCTTT
NA	NA	TRBJ2-5	13	TRBV11-2	CASSLAGFGTQYF	TGTGCCAGCAGCTTAGCCGGGTTTGGGACCCAGTACTTC
NA	NA	TRBJ2-1	13	TRBV5-6	CAVGGKPYNEQFF	TGTGCCGTTGGGGGTAAGCCCTACAATGAGCAGTTCTTC
NA	NA	TRBJ2-7	16	TRBV5-1	CASSFRTVRGFYEQYF	TGCGCCAGCAGCTTCAGGACAGTTCGGGGGTTCTACGAGCAGTACTTC
NA	NA	TRBJ2-7	12	TRBV2	CASATFGYEQYF	TGTGCCAGCGCAACATTTGGCTACGAGCAGTACTTC
TRBD2	NA	TRBJ2-3	13	TRBV19	CASSPAGADTQYF	TGTGCCAGTAGTCCCGCGGGGGCAGATACGCAGTATTTT
NA	few	TRBJ2-7	14	TRBV5-1	CASSLGQGPYEQYF	TGCGCCAGCAGCTTGGGGCAGGGCCCCTACGAGCAGTACTTC
NA	NA	TRBJ2-7	13	TRBV11-2	CASSFAPTYEQYF	TGTGCCAGCAGCTTCGCTCCAACCTACGAGCAGTACTTC
NA	NA	TRBJ2-3	14	TRBV30	CAWRPLLSTDTQYF	TGTGCCTGGCGGCCGCTATTGAGCACAGATACGCAGTATTTT
NA	NA	TRBJ1-1	13	TRBV6-5	CASSPDRGTEAFF	TGTGCCAGCAGTCCGGACAGAGGCACTGAAGCTTTCTTT
NA	NA	TRBJ1-1	14	TRBV5-4	CASSLEGSNTEAFF	TGTGCCAGCAGCTTGGAGGGGTCGAACACTGAAGCTTTCTTT
NA	NA	TRBJ1-6	16	TRBV6-5	CASSYSSGAGYSPLHF	TGTGCCAGCAGTTACTCTTCAGGGGCTGGCTATTCACCCCTCCACTTT
NA	NA	TRBJ1-6	14	TRBV21-1	CASSNTRVSLSLHF	TGTGCCAGCAGCAATACCAGGGTCTCCCTATCCCTCCACTTT
NA	NA	TRBJ2-7	13	TRBV7-3	CASSFSRGYEQYF	TGTGCCAGCAGCTTTTCTAGGGGCTACGAGCAGTACTTC
NA	NA	TRBJ2-2	13	TRBV29-1	CSAQGTYTGELFF	TGCAGCGCCCAAGGGACCTACACCGGGGAGCTGTTTTTT
NA	NA	TRBJ2-7	15	TRBV7-9	CASSLALGVAYEQYF	TGTGCCAGCAGCTTAGCGCTCGGGGTGGCCTACGAGCAGTACTTC
NA	once	TRBJ2-5	14	TRBV6-4	CASSDGTFKETQYF	TGTGCCAGCAGTGACGGAACTTTTAAAGAGACCCAGTACTTC
TRBD1	NA	TRBJ1-2	14	TRBV29-1	CSVSRTGANYGYTF	TGCAGCGTTAGTAGGACAGGGGCCAACTATGGCTACACCTTC
TRBD2	NA	TRBJ2-3	15	TRBV4-1	CASSQGGRVPDTQYF	TGCGCCAGCAGCCAAGGGGGGAGGGTGCCAGATACGCAGTATTTT
NA	once	TRBJ2-3	18	TRBV5-1	CASSLAGLQGRVTDTQYF	TGCGCCAGCAGCTTGGCCGGATTACAGGGTCGAGTCACAGATACGCAGTATTTT
TRBD1	NA	TRBJ2-4	10	TRBV20-1	CSASRDRVAF	TGCAGTGCTAGTAGGGACAGGGTTGCCTTC
TRBD2	NA	TRBJ2-7	15	TRBV6-1	CASSELLAVAYEQYF	TGTGCCAGCAGTGAATTACTAGCGGTAGCCTACGAGCAGTACTTC
NA	NA	TRBJ2-5	14	TRBV5-1	CASSRGTVQETQYF	TGCGCCAGCAGCCGGGGGACGGTCCAAGAGACCCAGTACTTC
NA	NA	TRBJ1-5	13	TRBV6-1	CASRSLGNQPQHF	TGTGCCAGCAGATCATTAGGCAATCAGCCCCAGCATTTT
NA	NA	TRBJ1-1	16	TRBV6-1	CASSERGIKVADEAFF	TGTGCCAGCAGTGAACGGGGCATCAAGGTCGCAGACGAAGCTTTCTTT
NA	NA	TRBJ1-3	15	TRBV18	CASSPWTEAGNTIYF	TGTGCCAGCTCACCATGGACAGAGGCTGGAAACACCATATATTTT
NA	NA	TRBJ1-4	15	TRBV5-1	CASSLAGQFNEKLFF	TGCGCCAGCAGCTTGGCCGGACAGTTTAATGAAAAACTGTTTTTT
NA	once	TRBJ2-7	15	TRBV30	CAWSVGGASSYEQYF	TGTGCCTGGAGTGTCGGGGGCGCGAGCTCCTACGAGCAGTACTTC
NA	NA	TRBJ2-2	12	TRBV29-1	CSVGREIGELFF	TGCAGCGTTGGCAGGGAGATCGGGGAGCTGTTTTTT
TRBD1	NA	TRBJ2-7	14	TRBV30	CAWSVQAGGYEQYF	TGTGCCTGGAGTGTACAGGCAGGGGGCTACGAGCAGTACTTC
TRBD1	NA	TRBJ1-4	15	TRBV5-5	CASSLIGTGGEKLFF	TGTGCCAGCAGCTTGATTGGGACAGGGGGCGAAAAACTGTTTTTT
NA	NA	TRBJ2-3	15	TRBV9	CASSVQGSGADTQYF	TGTGCCAGCAGCGTACAGGGGAGTGGCGCAGATACGCAGTATTTT
NA	NA	TRBJ2-7	12	TRBV23-1	CASSPTSYEQYF	TGCGCCAGCAGTCCAACTTCCTACGAGCAGTACTTC
NA	NA	TRBJ1-6	13	TRBV7-7	CASSRDYNSPLHF	TGTGCTAGCAGTCGGGACTATAATTCACCCCTCCACTTT
TRBD2	NA	TRBJ2-3	14	TRBV30	CAWTSGPVADTQYF	TGTGCCTGGACTAGCGGCCCGGTGGCAGATACGCAGTATTTT
NA	NA	TRBJ1-5	17	TRBV5-8	CASSFSRDGYSNQPQHF	TGTGCCAGCAGTTTTAGCCGGGACGGATATAGCAATCAGCCCCAGCATTTT
NA	NA	TRBJ2-1	16	TRBV5-1	CASSLESRGTYNEQFF	TGCGCCAGCAGCTTGGAGTCGAGGGGTACCTACAATGAGCAGTTCTTC
TRBD1	NA	TRBJ2-1	16	TRBV11-3	CASSLSLTGSYNEQFF	TGTGCCAGCAGCTTAAGTTTGACAGGGTCCTACAATGAGCAGTTCTTC
NA	NA	TRBJ1-1	11	TRBV29-1	CSAAPTSEAFF	TGCAGCGCCGCGCCGACCTCTGAAGCTTTCTTT
TRBD2	NA	TRBJ2-7	19	TRBV6-1	CASSESLVLAGGKSYEQYF	TGTGCCAGCAGTGAATCCTTAGTCCTAGCGGGGGGAAAATCCTACGAGCAGTACTTC
TRBD2	NA	TRBJ2-5	15	TRBV5-1	CASSLGVAGQETQYF	TGCGCCAGCAGCTTGGGTGTAGCGGGCCAAGAGACCCAGTACTTC
NA	NA	TRBJ2-7	13	TRBV27	CASSMDSSYEQYF	TGTGCCAGCAGTATGGACTCATCCTACGAGCAGTACTTC
NA	NA	TRBJ1-2	13	TRBV5-1	CASREGTSDGYTF	TGCGCCAGCAGAGAGGGGACATCCGATGGCTACACCTTC
NA	NA	TRBJ1-5	15	TRBV30	CAWSKQGAGNQPQHF	TGTGCCTGGTCAAAACAGGGTGCTGGCAATCAGCCCCAGCATTTT